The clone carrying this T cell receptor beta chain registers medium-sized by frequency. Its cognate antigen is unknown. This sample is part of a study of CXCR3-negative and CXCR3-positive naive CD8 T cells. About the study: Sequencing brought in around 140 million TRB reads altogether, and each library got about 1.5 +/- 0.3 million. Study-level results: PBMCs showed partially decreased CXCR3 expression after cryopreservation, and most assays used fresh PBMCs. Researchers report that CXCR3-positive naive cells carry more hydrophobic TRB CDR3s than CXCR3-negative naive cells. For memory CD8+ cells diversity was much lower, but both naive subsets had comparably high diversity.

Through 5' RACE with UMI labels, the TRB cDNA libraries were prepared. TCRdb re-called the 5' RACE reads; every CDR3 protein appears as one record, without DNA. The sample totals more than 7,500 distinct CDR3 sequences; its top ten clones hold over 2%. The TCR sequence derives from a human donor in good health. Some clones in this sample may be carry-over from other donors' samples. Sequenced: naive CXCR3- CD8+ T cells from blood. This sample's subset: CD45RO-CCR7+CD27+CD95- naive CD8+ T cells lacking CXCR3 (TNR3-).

CDR3 sequence: CASSHPQGFDGYTF. V and J are TRBV4-1 and TRBJ1-2; TCRdb's assignment of TRBD1 cannot be checked, as there is no DNA. Germline assignment: CDR1 MGHRA and CDR2 YSYEKL. The CDR3 spans 14 residues.